This record looks at one TCR beta chain sequence and its context. Measured with immunoSEQ multiplex PCR; TCRdb has only the in-frame clones, and not every one. Here the sample spans about 61,000 clones, around 90% being singletons. This entry comes from a study of T cell changes during pregnancy in multiple sclerosis. This sequence originates from a female donor in good health, enrolled as a control in a pregnancy study. The sample in question was peripheral blood, obtained in the first trimester of pregnancy.

CDR3 loop: CASSQALDRAGANVLTF. The CDR3 DNA sequence: TGCGCCAGCAGCCAAGCCTTAGACAGGGCTGGGGCCAACGTCCTGACTTTC. The rearrangement links TRBV4-3 to TRBJ2-6; 7 bases are a match to TRBD1. The CDR3 has 17 residues. CDR1 is LGHNA, CDR2 YSLEER, per germline. V lost 1 base and J lost 2; bases outside the gene matches: 5.